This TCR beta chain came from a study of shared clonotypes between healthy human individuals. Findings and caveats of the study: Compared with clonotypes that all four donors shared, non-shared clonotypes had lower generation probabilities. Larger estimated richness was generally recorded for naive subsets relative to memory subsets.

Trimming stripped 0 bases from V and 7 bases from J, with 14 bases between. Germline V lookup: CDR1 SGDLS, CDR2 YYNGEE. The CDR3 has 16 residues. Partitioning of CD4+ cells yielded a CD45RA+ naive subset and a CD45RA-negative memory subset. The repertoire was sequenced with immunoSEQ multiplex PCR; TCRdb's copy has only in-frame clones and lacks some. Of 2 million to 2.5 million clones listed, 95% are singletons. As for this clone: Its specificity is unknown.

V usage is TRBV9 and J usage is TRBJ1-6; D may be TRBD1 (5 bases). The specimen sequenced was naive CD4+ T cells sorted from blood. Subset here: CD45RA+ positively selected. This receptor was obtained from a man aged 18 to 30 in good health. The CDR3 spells CASSVGDSGINSPLHF. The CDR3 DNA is TGTGCCAGCAGCGTAGGAGACAGCGGCATCAATTCACCCCTCCACTTT.